This T cell receptor (beta chain) is from a study of quantifying T cell responses using KT2 cells. Study-level information: TCR alpha and beta constant-region primers primed reverse transcription of RNA.

Each cDNA got a UMI-containing oligo ligated at its 3' end. An equimolar mix of RC1.1 and RC1.2 primed the beta chain across TRBC1 and TRBC2. Separate processing of TCR alpha and beta chains began at the second PCR. TCRdb reprocessed the UMI-ligation and nested PCR reads with MiXCR, giving one entry per CDR3 protein. This table has tens of thousands of distinct CDR3 sequences, around 10% appearing once. Study-wide results and caveats: KT2 sequence counts showed saturation when very many KT2 cells were spiked in. Input KT2 cell number predicted KT2 alpha and beta sequence counts linearly over several orders of magnitude.

This clonotype was seen a few times. Its specificity is unknown. This CDR3 region has 15 residues. Trimming shortened V by 2 bases and J by 4 bases, and 11 bases separated the two germline ends. Known numbers of the T cell clone KT2 were added to PBMC. This clonotype was sampled from a human donor. Sequences were obtained from PBMCs spiked with cells of the T cell clone KT2. The gene calls are TRBV12-3 or TRBV12-4 and TRBJ2-2; D possibly corresponds to TRBD2 (6 bases). CDR3 sequence reads: CASSLFAGSTGELFF. In nucleotides, the CDR3 is TGTGCCAGCAGTTTATTCGCGGGGAGCACCGGGGAGCTGTTTTTT.